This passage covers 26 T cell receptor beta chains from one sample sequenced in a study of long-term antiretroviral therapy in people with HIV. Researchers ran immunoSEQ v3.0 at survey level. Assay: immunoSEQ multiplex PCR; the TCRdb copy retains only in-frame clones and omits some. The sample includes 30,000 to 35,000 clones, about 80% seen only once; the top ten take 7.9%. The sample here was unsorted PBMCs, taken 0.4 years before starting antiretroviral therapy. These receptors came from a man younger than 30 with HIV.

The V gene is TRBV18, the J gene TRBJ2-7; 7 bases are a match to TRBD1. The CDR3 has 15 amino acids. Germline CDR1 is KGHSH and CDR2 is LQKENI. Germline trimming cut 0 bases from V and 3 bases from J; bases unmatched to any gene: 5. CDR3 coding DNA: TGTGCCAGCTCACCACCGGGGGCAGGGGGCTACGAGCAGTACTTC. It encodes CASSPPGAGGYEQYF. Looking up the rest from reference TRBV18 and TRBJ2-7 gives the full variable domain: NAGVMQNPRHLVRRRGQEARLRCSPMKGHSHVYWYRQLPEEGLKFMVYLQKENIIDESGMPKERFSAEFPKEGPSILRIQQVVRGDSAAYFCASSPPGAGGYEQYFGPGTRLTVT.

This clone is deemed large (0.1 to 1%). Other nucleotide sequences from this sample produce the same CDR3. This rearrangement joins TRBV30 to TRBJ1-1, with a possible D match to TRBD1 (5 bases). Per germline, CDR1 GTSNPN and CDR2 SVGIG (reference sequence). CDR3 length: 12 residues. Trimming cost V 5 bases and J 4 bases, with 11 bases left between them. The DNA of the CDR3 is TGTGCCTGGGGGGCAGGTTTCACTGAAGCTTTCTTT. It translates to CAWGAGFTEAFF.

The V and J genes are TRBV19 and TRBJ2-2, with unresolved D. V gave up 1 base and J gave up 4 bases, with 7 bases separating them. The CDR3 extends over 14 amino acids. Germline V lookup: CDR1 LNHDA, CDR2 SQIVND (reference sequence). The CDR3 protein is CASSIGKGTGELFF. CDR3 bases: TGTGCCAGTAGTATAGGGAAAGGCACCGGGGAGCTGTTTTTT.

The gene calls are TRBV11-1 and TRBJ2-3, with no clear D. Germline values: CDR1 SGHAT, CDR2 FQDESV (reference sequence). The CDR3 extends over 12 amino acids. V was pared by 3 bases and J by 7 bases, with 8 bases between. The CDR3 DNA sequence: TGTGCCAGCAGCTTTGGGGTTCATACGCAGTATTTT. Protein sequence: CASSFGVHTQYF.

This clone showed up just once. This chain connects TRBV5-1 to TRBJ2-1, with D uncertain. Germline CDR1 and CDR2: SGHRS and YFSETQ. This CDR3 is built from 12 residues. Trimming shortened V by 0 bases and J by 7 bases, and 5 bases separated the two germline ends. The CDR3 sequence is CASSLAWNEQFF. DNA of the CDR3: TGCGCCAGCAGCTTGGCCTGGAATGAGCAGTTCTTC.

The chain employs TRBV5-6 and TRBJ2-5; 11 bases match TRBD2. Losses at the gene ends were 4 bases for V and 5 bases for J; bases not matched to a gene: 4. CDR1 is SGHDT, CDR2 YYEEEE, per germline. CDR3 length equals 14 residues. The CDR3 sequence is CASSLWTSGETQYF. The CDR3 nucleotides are TGTGCCAGCAGCCTTTGGACTAGCGGGGAGACCCAGTACTTC.

CDR3 sequence reads: CASSRAGYRDIYEAFF. The CDR3, as DNA: TGTGCCAGCAGCCGCGCCGGCTATCGGGACATCTATGAAGCTTTCTTT. The chain carries TRBV5-6 and TRBJ1-1; D perhaps matches TRBD1 (6 bases). Germline CDR1 and CDR2: SGHDT and YYEEEE. CDR3 length equals 16 residues. Trimming left V 4 bases short and J 7 bases short, with 23 bases between.

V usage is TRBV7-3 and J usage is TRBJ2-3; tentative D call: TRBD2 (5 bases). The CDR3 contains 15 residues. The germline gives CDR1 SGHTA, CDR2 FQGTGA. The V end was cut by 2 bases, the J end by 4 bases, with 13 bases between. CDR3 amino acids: CASSLDPSSPDTQYF. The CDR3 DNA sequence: TGTGCCAGCAGCTTAGACCCTAGCTCCCCAGATACGCAGTATTTT. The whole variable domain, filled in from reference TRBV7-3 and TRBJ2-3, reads GAGVSQTPSNKVTEKGKYVELRCDPISGHTALYWYRQSLGQGPEFLIYFQGTGAADDSGLPNDRFFAVRPEGSVSTLKIQRTERGDSAVYLCASSLDPSSPDTQYFGPGTRLTVL.

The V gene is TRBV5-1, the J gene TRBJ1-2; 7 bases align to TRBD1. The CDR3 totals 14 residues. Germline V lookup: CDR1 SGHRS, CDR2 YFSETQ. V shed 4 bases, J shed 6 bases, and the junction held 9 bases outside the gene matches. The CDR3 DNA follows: TGCGCCAGCAGCCTCCAAGGGACAGAAGATGGCTACACCTTC. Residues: CASSLQGTEDGYTF.

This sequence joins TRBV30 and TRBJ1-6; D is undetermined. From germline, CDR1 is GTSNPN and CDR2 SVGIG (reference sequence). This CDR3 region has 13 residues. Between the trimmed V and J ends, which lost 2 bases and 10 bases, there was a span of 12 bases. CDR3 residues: CAWSSWEASPLHF. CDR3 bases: TGTGCCTGGAGTTCGTGGGAAGCGTCACCCCTCCACTTT.

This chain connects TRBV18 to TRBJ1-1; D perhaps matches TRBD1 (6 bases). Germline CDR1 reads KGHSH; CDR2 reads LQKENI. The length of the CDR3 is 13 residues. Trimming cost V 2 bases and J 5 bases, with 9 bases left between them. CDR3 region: CASSPEGGTEAFF. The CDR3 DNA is TGTGCCAGCTCACCAGAGGGGGGGACTGAAGCTTTCTTT.

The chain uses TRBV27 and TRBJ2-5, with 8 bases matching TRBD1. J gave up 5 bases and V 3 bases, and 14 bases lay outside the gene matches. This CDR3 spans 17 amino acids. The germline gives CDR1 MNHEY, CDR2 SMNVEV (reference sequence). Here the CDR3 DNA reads TGTGCCAGCAGTTTCAGTGGTTGGACAGGGCGATGGGAGACCCAGTACTTC. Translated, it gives CASSFSGWTGRWETQYF.

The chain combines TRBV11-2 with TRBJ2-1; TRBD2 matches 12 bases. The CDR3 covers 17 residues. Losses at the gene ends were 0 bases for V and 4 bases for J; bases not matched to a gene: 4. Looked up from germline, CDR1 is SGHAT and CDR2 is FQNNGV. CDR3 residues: CASSLELAGGPYNEQFF. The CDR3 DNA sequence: TGTGCCAGCAGCTTAGAACTAGCGGGGGGACCTTACAATGAGCAGTTCTTC.

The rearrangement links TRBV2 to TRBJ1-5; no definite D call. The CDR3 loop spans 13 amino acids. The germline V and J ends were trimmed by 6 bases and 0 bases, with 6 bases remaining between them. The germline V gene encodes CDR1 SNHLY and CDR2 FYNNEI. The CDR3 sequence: CASSSNSNQPQHF. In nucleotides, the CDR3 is TGTGCCAGCAGCAGTAATAGCAATCAGCCCCAGCATTTT.

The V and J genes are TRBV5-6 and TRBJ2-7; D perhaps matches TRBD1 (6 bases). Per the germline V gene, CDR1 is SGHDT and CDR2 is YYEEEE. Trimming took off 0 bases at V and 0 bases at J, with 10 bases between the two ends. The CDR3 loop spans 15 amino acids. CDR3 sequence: CASSLVDSPSYEQYF. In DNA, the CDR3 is TGTGCCAGCAGCTTGGTGGACAGTCCCTCCTACGAGCAGTACTTC. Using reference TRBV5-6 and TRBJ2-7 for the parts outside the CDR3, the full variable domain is DAGVTQSPTHLIKTRGQQVTLRCSPKSGHDTVSWYQQALGQGPQFIFQYYEEEERQRGNFPDRFSGHQFPNYSSELNVNALLLGDSALYLCASSLVDSPSYEQYFGPGTRLTVT.

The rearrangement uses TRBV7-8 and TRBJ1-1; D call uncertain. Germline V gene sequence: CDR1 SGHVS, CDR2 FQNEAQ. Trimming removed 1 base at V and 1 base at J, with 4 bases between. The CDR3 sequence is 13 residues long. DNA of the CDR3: TGTGCCAGCAGCTTAGACAAGAACACTGAAGCTTTCTTT. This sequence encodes CASSLDKNTEAFF.

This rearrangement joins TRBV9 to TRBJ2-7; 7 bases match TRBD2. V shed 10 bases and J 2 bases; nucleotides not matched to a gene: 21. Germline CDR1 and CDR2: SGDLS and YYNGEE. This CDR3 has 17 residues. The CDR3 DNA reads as TGTGCCCCCACCTCGGGGGGAACGAGTTGGGCGGCCTACGAGCAGTACTTC. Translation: CAPTSGGTSWAAYEQYF.

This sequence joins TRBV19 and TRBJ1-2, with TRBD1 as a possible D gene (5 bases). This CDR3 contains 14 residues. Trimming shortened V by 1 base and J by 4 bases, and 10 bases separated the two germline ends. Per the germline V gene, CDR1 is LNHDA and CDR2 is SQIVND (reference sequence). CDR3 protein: CASSIAPGTYGYTF. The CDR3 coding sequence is TGTGCCAGTAGTATAGCTCCAGGGACCTATGGCTACACCTTC.

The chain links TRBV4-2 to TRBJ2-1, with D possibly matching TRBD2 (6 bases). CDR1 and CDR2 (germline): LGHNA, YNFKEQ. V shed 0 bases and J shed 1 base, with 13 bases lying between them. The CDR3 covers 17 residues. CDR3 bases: TGTGCCAGCAGCCAAGATCCCCTAGCGAGATCCTACAATGAGCAGTTCTTC. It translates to CASSQDPLARSYNEQFF.

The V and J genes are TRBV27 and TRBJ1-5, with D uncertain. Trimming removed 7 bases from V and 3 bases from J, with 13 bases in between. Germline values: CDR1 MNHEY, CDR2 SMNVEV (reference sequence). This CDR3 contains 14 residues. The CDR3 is CASKRPGLNQPQHF. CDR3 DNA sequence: TGTGCCAGCAAGCGGCCAGGTCTCAATCAGCCCCAGCATTTT.

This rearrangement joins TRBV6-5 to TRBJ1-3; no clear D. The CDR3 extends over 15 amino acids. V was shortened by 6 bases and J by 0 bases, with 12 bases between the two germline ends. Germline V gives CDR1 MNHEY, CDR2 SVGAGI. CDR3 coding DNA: TGTGCCAGCAGGCTGGCGGATTTCTCTGGAAACACCATATATTTT. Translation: CASRLADFSGNTIYF.

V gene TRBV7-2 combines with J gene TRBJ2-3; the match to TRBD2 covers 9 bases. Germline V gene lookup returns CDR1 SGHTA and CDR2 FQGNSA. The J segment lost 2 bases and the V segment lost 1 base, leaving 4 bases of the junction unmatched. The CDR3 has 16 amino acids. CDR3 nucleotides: TGTGCCAGCAGCTTAGGGCTAGCGGGGATCACAGATACGCAGTATTTT. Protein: CASSLGLAGITDTQYF.

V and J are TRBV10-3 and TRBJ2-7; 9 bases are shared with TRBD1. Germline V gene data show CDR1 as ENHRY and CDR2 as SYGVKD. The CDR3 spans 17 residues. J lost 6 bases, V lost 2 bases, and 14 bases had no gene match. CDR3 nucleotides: TGTGCCATCAGTGAGAAACGCCCGGGACAGGGCGATGTCGAGCAGTACTTC. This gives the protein CAISEKRPGQGDVEQYF.

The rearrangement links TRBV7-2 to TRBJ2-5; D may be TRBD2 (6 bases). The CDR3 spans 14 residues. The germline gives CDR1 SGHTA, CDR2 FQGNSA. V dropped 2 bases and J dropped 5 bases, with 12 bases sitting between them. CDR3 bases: TGTGCCAGCAGCTTATCGCGGGGTAGCGAGACCCAGTACTTC. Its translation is CASSLSRGSETQYF.

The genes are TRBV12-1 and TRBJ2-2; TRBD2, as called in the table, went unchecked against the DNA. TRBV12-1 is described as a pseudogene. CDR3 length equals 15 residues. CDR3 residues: CASSLTGVPTGELFF. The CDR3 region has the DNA TGTGCCAGCAGCTTGACGGGAGTGCCAACCGGGGAGCTGTTTTTT.

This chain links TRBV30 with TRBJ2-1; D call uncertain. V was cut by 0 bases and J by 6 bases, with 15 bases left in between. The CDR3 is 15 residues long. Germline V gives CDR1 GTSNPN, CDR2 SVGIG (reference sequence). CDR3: CAWSVKGKGVNEQFF. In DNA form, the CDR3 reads TGTGCCTGGAGTGTCAAGGGAAAGGGTGTCAATGAGCAGTTCTTC.